The 13 T cell receptor beta chains reported below all come from one sample, sequenced in a study of regulatory T cells in long-lasting Graves disease. The time point is: newly diagnosed GD, antithyroid drugs for less than 3 months. PBMC-derived RNA was used for the TCR library. TCR beta libraries were built with iRepertoire HTBI primers and Arm-PCR of CDR3 regions. In TCRdb, the multiplex PCR reads were re-called with MiXCR into one record per CDR3 protein. In the table there are approximately 480,000 distinct CDR3 sequences, 16% of which are singletons. This same sample was also part of a study on T cells in Graves' hyperthyroidism and ophthalmopathy.

This material consisted of peripheral blood mononuclear cells (PBMCs), taken at new diagnosis, from a patient treated with antithyroid drugs. Receptor source: a man aged 40-55 years with Graves disease.

The CDR3 spells CASSLRASGLGEQFF. The CDR3 region has the DNA TGTGCCAGCAGCTTAAGGGCTAGCGGGTTGGGTGAGCAGTTCTTC. This chain connects TRBV7-3 to TRBJ2-1; TRBD2 aligns across 8 bases. This CDR3 comprises 15 residues. Germline CDR1 reads SGHTA; CDR2 reads FQGTGA. J gave up 9 bases and V 1 base, and 8 bases lay outside the gene matches.

The chain links TRBV29-1 to TRBJ2-2, with D perhaps matching TRBD1 or TRBD2 (5 bases each). CDR1 SQVTM and CDR2 ANQGSEA come from the germline V gene. Trimming removed 3 bases from V and 6 bases from J, with 8 bases in between. The CDR3 is 12 amino acids. The CDR3 sequence is CSVDRGAGELFF. Here the CDR3 DNA reads TGCAGCGTTGATAGAGGGGCCGGGGAGCTGTTTTTT.

This clonotype was observed a handful of times. V is TRBV7-8 and J is TRBJ2-7; 10 bases fit TRBD2. The CDR3 loop spans 17 amino acids. Germline V gene sequence: CDR1 SGHVS, CDR2 FQNEAQ. The V and J ends lost 0 bases and 7 bases, in that order; junction bases with no gene match: 12. CDR3 bases: TGTGCCAGCAGCTTAGCGATCTCAGCGGGAGGGCCTAGGGAGCAGTACTTC. It yields the protein CASSLAISAGGPREQYF.

In regard to this clonotype: It may be a read error: a sequence one base away is much more abundant. This likely comes from a read error, as the CDR3 has no conserved phenylalanine or tryptophan at its end. The V gene is TRBV3-1, the J gene TRBJ1-2, with D possibly TRBD1 on 5 matching bases. This CDR3 comprises 14 residues. Trimming took 3 bases from V and 4 from J, leaving 12 bases between them. Germline CDR1 reads LGHDT; CDR2 reads YNNKEL (reference sequence). Here the CDR3 DNA reads TGTGCCAGCAGCCACCTAGACGGGACCTATGGCTACACCCTC. Translated: CASSHLDGTYGYTL.

There are many counts of this clonotype. The chain is built from TRBV28 and TRBJ2-5, with TRBD1 matching over 8 bases. There are 15 residues in the CDR3. From germline, CDR1 is MDHEN and CDR2 SYDVKM. V was clipped by 4 bases and J by 4 bases; unmatched bases: 8. CDR3 sequence: CASSSNRGRRETQYF. DNA of the CDR3: TGTGCCAGCAGTTCCAACAGGGGGAGGCGAGAGACCCAGTACTTC.

This clonotype was recorded many times. This chain connects TRBV28 to TRBJ2-1; D is possibly TRBD1 (6 bases). Germline V lookup: CDR1 MDHEN, CDR2 SYDVKM. This CDR3 spans 15 amino acids. Trimming took 4 bases from V and 6 from J, leaving 16 bases between them. CDR3 sequence reads: CASSYADRLSNEQFF. The CDR3 DNA reads TGTGCCAGCAGTTATGCGGACAGACTCTCCAATGAGCAGTTCTTC. Using reference TRBV28 and TRBJ2-1 for the parts outside the CDR3, the full variable domain is DVKVTQSSRYLVKRTGEKVFLECVQDMDHENMFWYRQDPGLGLRLIYFSYDVKMKEKGDIPEGYSVSREKKERFSLILESASTNQTSMYLCASSYADRLSNEQFFGPGTRLTVL.

This clonotype was seen ten or more times. The genes are TRBV7-9 and TRBJ2-5, with 7 nucleotides matching TRBD1. The CDR3 runs to 15 residues. Germline V CDR1 and CDR2: SEHNR, FQNEAQ (reference sequence). V was clipped by 1 base and J by 5 bases; unmatched bases: 7. CDR3 protein: CASSLEGLQGETQYF. The CDR3 coding sequence is TGTGCCAGCAGCTTAGAGGGATTACAGGGGGAGACCCAGTACTTC.

This clonotype was observed a few times. This chain joins TRBV2 and TRBJ2-5; TRBD2 aligns across 8 bases. This CDR3 region has 13 residues. Looked up from germline, CDR1 is SNHLY and CDR2 is FYNNEI. After removal of 6 bases from V and 5 bases from J, the junction contained 5 bases not matched to a gene. This CDR3 is CASRGLAAETQYF. Written as DNA, the CDR3 is TGTGCCAGCAGAGGACTAGCCGCTGAGACCCAGTACTTC.

The chain carries TRBV29-1 and TRBJ1-2; D may be TRBD1 (6 bases). The CDR3 covers 11 residues. V lost 6 bases to trimming and J lost 6 bases, with 11 bases between them. Looked up from germline, CDR1 is SQVTM and CDR2 is ANQGSEA. The DNA for the CDR3 is TGCAGCGTCGGACAGATGGATGGCTACACCTTC. Protein: CSVGQMDGYTF.

This clonotype was recorded a few times. The V and J genes are TRBV29-1 and TRBJ2-3; D is undetermined. V lost 5 bases to trimming and J lost 6 bases, with 6 bases between them. This CDR3 region has 10 residues. Germline V gives CDR1 SQVTM, CDR2 ANQGSEA. CDR3 region: CSVSWDTQYF. The DNA for the CDR3 is TGCAGCGTTTCATGGGATACGCAGTATTTT.

This clonotype was found many times. J is TRBJ2-1 and V is TRBV27; the match to TRBD2 covers 7 bases. The ends lost 5 bases at V and 5 bases at J; junction bases unmatched: 9. This CDR3 contains 15 residues. Looked up from germline, CDR1 is MNHEY and CDR2 is SMNVEV (reference sequence). The CDR3 loop reads CASSIGLGIDNEQFF. For the CDR3, the DNA is TGTGCCAGCAGTATCGGACTAGGGATAGACAATGAGCAGTTCTTC.

This clonotype was seen many times. The genes are TRBV12-3 or TRBV12-4 and TRBJ2-3; the match to TRBD1 covers 7 bases. The J segment lost 0 bases and the V segment lost 4 bases, leaving 4 bases of the junction unmatched. CDR3 length: 15 amino acids. CDR3: CASSSRQGSTDTQYF. In DNA form, the CDR3 reads TGTGCCAGCAGTTCCAGACAGGGAAGCACAGATACGCAGTATTTT.

In its sample, this clonotype was seen many times. The rearrangement links TRBV20-1 to TRBJ1-6; 8 positions agree with TRBD1. V lost 1 base and J lost 6; bases outside the gene matches: 5. Germline V gene lookup returns CDR1 DFQATT and CDR2 SNEGSKA (reference sequence). The CDR3 loop spans 15 amino acids. The CDR3 loop reads CSARGGDRGNSPLHF. The CDR3 bases are TGCAGTGCTAGAGGGGGAGACAGGGGTAATTCACCCCTCCACTTT.